This is a list of T cell receptor beta chains from one sample in a study of OX40 agonist ivuxolimab in advanced cancers. The table came from immunoSEQ multiplex PCR; TCRdb's copy has only in-frame clones and leaves some out. The sample has tens of thousands of clones; around 86% are singletons. The sequences come from CD4+ or CD8+ T cells sorted from blood, collected in a trial of the OX40 agonist ivuxolimab. The source is an adult with an advanced solid tumor such as melanoma, head and neck, liver or kidney cancer. CDR3s include the opening cysteine and the closing phenylalanine or tryptophan. The D gene is left open where the match is weak.

>TRBV15|NA
CATSRDIVNTEAFF
>TRBV9|TRBD2
CASSPGTSGDQETQYF
>TRBV19|TRBD1
CASRMGQSIGEAFF
>TRBV4-2|TRBD1
CASSQPGQPRGYTF
>TRBV6-1|NA
CASSQGRNSNQPQHF
>TRBV6-4|TRBD1
CASSDSGTDSLPYGYTF
>TRBV27|NA
CASSLWGSSYNEQFF
>TRBV28|NA
CASGAGGYGYTF
>TRBV4-1|NA
CASSQDLGSRETQYF
>TRBV30|NA
CAWGSYGYTF
>TRBV6-1|NA
CASSQGTNTEAFF
>TRBV7-9|NA
CASSLTRDQSTGELFF
>TRBV11-3|NA
CARSQKYNSPLHF
>TRBV7-2|TRBD1
CASSLARAGGILPQHF
>TRBV7-3|NA
CASSATPGANVLTF
>TRBV5-1|TRBD2
CASSFLSGRSDGELFF
>TRBV19|NA
CASSKGQRRGYSNQPQHF
>TRBV18|NA
CASSPFGGDAYNEQFF
>TRBV13|NA
CASSPGQGGRTDTQYF
>TRBV7-9|NA
CASNPLDYVLRETQYF
>TRBV14|NA
CASSQDLGPQHF
>TRBV10-3|TRBD2
CAISESAGVSYEQYF
>TRBV7-9|NA
CASSLGPGTNYGYTF
>TRBV7-2|NA
CASSLEPNEKLFF
>TRBV29-1|TRBD2
CSVGGSGRFTDTQYF
>TRBV4-3|NA
CASSPSGQGGETQYF
>TRBV25-1|NA
CASSEAGPLHF
>TRBV15|NA
CATSLRRDNQPQHF
>TRBV11-2|NA
CASSFSFNGNTIYF
>TRBV11-1|TRBD2
CASSFRTSGGATTDTQYF
>TRBV7-2|NA
CASSGRDWYNEQFF